The present T cell receptor (beta chain) was sequenced within a study of T cell clones after liver transplantation. Across the study: Third-party-reactive TCRbeta sequences from pre-transplant mixed lymphocyte reactions served as antigen-independent comparators.

TCRdb's table, derived via immunoSEQ multiplex PCR, lists solely in-frame clones and lacks some. The table shows under 7,000 clones, with 70% occurring only once. Germline-derived CDR1 and CDR2 are LGHNA and YNFKEQ. V was pared by 0 bases and J by 4 bases, with 7 bases between. This CDR3 comprises 13 residues. For this clone: Its antigen is not known.

Study results and limitations: These preliminary findings come from unstandardized post-transplant sampling times.

The chain is built from TRBV4-2 and TRBJ2-7; TRBD1 is a possible D gene (5 bases). The TCR was taken from a human donor who received a liver transplant. The source was CD8+ T cells from blood, collected before liver transplant. The CDR3 region has the DNA TGTGCCAGCAGCCAAGAGCCAGGGTACGAGCAGTACTTC. It encodes CASSQEPGYEQYF.